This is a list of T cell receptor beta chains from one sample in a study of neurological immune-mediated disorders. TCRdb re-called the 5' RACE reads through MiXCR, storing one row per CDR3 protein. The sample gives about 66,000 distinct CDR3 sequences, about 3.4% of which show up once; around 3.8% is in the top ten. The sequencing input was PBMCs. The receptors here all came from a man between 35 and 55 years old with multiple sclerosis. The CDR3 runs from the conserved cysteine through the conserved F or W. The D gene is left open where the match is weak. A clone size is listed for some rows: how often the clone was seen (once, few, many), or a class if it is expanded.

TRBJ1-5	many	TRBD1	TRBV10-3	TGTGCCACCCAAGGGGGACAGGGAGGGAGCAATCAGCCCCAGCATTTT	CATQGGQGGSNQPQHF
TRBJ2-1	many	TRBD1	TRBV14	TGTGCCAGCAGCATTTGGACAGGGGGCGCCTACAATGAGCAGTTCTTC	CASSIWTGGAYNEQFF
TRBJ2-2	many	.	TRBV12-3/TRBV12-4	TGTGCCAGCAGTCTTAAATGGGGCGGGGAGCTGTTTTTT	CASSLKWGGELFF
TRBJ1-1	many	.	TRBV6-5	TGTGCCAGCACACAGCGAGGGGTCGCTGAAGCTTTCTTT	CASTQRGVAEAFF
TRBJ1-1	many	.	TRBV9	TGTGCCAGCAGCCCCGGGGCGGGAGTCTCCGAAGCTTTCTTT	CASSPGAGVSEAFF
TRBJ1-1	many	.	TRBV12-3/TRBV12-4	TGTGCCAGCAGTTTAGCAGGCTCCAGGACTGAAGCTTTCTTT	CASSLAGSRTEAFF
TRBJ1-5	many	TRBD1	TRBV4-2	TGTGCCAGCAGCCAAGTAAAGAAGGACAGGGAAAGCAATCAGCCCCAGCATTTT	CASSQVKKDRESNQPQHF
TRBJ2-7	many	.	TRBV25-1	TGTGCCAGCAGTGAATATTCGGGAGCCCGCATCTACGAGCAGTACTTC	CASSEYSGARIYEQYF
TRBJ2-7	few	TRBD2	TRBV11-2	TGTGCCAGCAGCTTAGATCTAGCGGGGCACTACGAGCAGTACTTC	CASSLDLAGHYEQYF
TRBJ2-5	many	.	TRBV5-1	TGCGCCAGCAGCCGAGCAGAGACCCAGTACTTC	CASSRAETQYF
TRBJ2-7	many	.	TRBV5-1	TGCGCCAGCAGCTTGATGGAGGGCGGCCACGAGCAGTACTTC	CASSLMEGGHEQYF
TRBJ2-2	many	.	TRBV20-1	TGCAGTGCTGGGACTCCCGCGAACACCGGGGAGCTGTTTTTT	CSAGTPANTGELFF
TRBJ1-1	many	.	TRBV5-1	TGCGCCAGCAGCAGTTGGGGTCCGAACACTGAAGCTTTCTTT	CASSSWGPNTEAFF
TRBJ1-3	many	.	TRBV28	TGTGCCAGCCGGCTGGGTGCTGGAAACACCATATATTTT	CASRLGAGNTIYF
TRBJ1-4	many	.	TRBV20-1	TGCAGTGCTCGATCCCATGAAAAGGAAAAACTGTTTTTT	CSARSHEKEKLFF
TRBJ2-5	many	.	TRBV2	TGTGCCAGCAGTGTCGCGGGTAGCCAAGAGACCCAGTACTTC	CASSVAGSQETQYF
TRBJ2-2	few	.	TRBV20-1	TGCAGTGCTAGCGGGGGACCGAACACCGGGGAGCTGTTTTTT	CSASGGPNTGELFF
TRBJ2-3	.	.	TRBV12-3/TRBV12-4	TGTGCCAGCAGCCGGCTGTCGGATACGCAGTATTTT	CASSRLSDTQYF
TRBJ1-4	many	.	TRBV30	TGTGCCGGGAAGGGATCTACATTGAATGAAAAACTGTTTTTT	CAGKGSTLNEKLFF
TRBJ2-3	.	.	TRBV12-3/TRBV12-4	TGTGCCAGCAGTTTTAGGAACGTGGCAAAAGATACGCAGTATTTT	CASSFRNVAKDTQYF
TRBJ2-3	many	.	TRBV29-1	TGCAGCGCCAGTCGGGACAGCACAGATACGCAGTATTTT	CSASRDSTDTQYF
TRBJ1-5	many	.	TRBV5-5	TGTGCCAGCAGCTTGGTGGAGAGCAATCAGCCCCAGCATTTT	CASSLVESNQPQHF
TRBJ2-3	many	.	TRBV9	TGTGCCAGCAGCGTAGATGGGCAGGGGACAGATACGCAGTATTTT	CASSVDGQGTDTQYF
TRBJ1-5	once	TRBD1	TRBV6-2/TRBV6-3	TGTGCCAGCTACGGAATAGGACAGGGGGAAGGTCAGCCCCAGCATTTT	CASYGIGQGEGQPQHF